This T cell receptor (beta chain) was sequenced for a study of T cell responses to AZD1222 COVID-19 vaccine. Study-wide findings and caveats: Just a handful of AZD1222 recipients tested seropositive at baseline.

The table came from immunoSEQ multiplex PCR; TCRdb's copy has only in-frame clones and leaves some out. This sample has around 110,000 clones, with about 86% found just once. Germline V gene lookup returns CDR1 SGHDT and CDR2 YYEEEE. The V segment lost 4 bases and the J segment 1 base; nucleotides outside the gene matches: 3. The CDR3 runs to 15 residues. For this clone: The target antigen is unknown.

The rearrangement uses TRBV5-6 and TRBJ2-5; 11 nucleotides match TRBD2. The source is an adult in good health. This sample comprised peripheral blood, obtained on day 0 of AZD1222 vaccination. The CDR3 DNA follows: TGTGCCAGCAGCGGTAGCGGGGGGGCCCAAGAGACCCAGTACTTC. Its translation: CASSGSGGAQETQYF.